The clone carrying this T cell receptor beta chain was seen more than once but under ten times. Its antigen is not identified. CD45RO/CCR7/CD25/CD127/CD95/CD27 sorting isolated CD4+ naive, central memory, regulatory and stem cell-like memory cells. This record belongs to a study of beta chain features in type 1 diabetes. Overall study results and limits: Fewer insertions but more deletions were seen at VDJ junctions in type 1 diabetes patients. Shorter TCRB CDR3s, moderately but significantly so, marked every one of the four CD4+ subsets in Type 1 diabetes patients. Researchers reported that naive, central memory and Treg TCRB repertoires appeared more similar in patients than in healthy donors.

Expressed TCRB transcripts were sequenced, since all the RNA that had been isolated was reverse transcribed. Libraries were prepared by immunoSEQ multiplex PCR; TCRdb keeps only in-frame clonotypes and omits some of them. The profile shows 310,000 or so clones, less than 10% of them singletons. The TCR originated in a woman in her late teens or twenties in good health. Material for sequencing was central memory CD4+ T cells from blood.

CDR3 sequence reads: CASSERTSATEQFF. The CDR3 region has the DNA TGTGCCAGCAGCGAAAGGACTAGCGCCACTGAGCAGTTCTTC. The genes are TRBV9 and TRBJ2-1, with 9 bases lining up with TRBD2. Germline CDR1 reads SGDLS; CDR2 reads YYNGEE. The CDR3 contains 14 residues. V gave up 3 bases and J gave up 9 bases; unmatched junction bases: 7. Using reference TRBV9 and TRBJ2-1 for the parts outside the CDR3, the full variable domain is DSGVTQTPKHLITATGQRVTLRCSPRSGDLSVYWYQQSLDQGLQFLIQYYNGEERAKGNILERFSAQQFPDLHSELNLSSLELGDSALYFCASSERTSATEQFFGPGTRLTVL.